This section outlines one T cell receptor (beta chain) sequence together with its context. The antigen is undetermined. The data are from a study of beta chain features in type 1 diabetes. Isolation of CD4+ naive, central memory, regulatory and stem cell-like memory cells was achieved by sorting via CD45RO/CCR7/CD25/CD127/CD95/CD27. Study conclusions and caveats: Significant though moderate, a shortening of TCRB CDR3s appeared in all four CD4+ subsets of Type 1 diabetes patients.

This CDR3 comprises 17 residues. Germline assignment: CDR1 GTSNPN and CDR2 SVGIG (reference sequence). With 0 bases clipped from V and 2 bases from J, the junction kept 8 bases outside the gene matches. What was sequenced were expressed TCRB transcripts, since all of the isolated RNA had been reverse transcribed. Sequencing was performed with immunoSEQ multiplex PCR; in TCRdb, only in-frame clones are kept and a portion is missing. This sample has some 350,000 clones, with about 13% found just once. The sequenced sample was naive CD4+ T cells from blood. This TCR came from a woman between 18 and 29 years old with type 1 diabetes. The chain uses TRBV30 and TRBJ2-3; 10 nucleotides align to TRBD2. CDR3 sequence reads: CAWSVRRTSGLTDTQYF. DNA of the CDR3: TGTGCCTGGAGTGTACGGCGGACTAGCGGTCTCACAGATACGCAGTATTTT.